The next 9 T cell receptor beta chains were all read from a single sample in a study of control samples from healthy donors and cancer patients. The table came from immunoSEQ multiplex PCR; TCRdb's copy has only in-frame clones and leaves some out. This sample's table reports roughly 190,000 clones. The source material was blood. The receptors originated from a woman between 25 and 40 years old in good health.

The chain uses TRBV12-3 or TRBV12-4 and TRBJ1-1; D gene unclear. The CDR3 runs 11 residues. The V and J ends lost 5 bases and 7 bases respectively, with 8 bases between them. Here the CDR3 reads CASSRSIEAFF. The CDR3 nucleotides are TGTGCCAGCAGTCGATCCATTGAAGCTTTCTTT.

This sequence joins TRBV27 and TRBJ1-2, with 10 bases matching TRBD1. CDR3 length: 14 amino acids. Germline CDR1 reads MNHEY; CDR2 reads SMNVEV (reference sequence). The V gene end was trimmed by 4 bases and the J gene end by 2 bases; junction bases not matched to a gene: 1. The chain's CDR3 is CASSWDRGNYGYTF. CDR3 nucleotide sequence: TGTGCCAGCAGTTGGGACAGGGGAAACTATGGCTACACCTTC.

The chain recombines TRBV3-1 (or the pseudogene TRBV3-2) with TRBJ2-5; TRBD2 matches 7 bases. Germline values: CDR1 LGHDT, CDR2 YNNKEL (reference sequence). The V and J ends lost 3 bases and 2 bases, in that order; junction bases with no gene match: 9. The CDR3 has 16 amino acids. CDR3 DNA sequence: TGTGCCAGCAGCCAGCTCGCTAGCGGTCCTCAAGAGACCCAGTACTTC. This translates into CASSQLASGPQETQYF.

The V gene is TRBV6-1, the J gene TRBJ1-5; D remains unclear. Per the germline V gene, CDR1 is MNHNS and CDR2 is SASEGT. V was cut by 2 bases and J by 4 bases, with 6 bases left in between. The CDR3 runs 13 residues. In nucleotides, the CDR3 is TGTGCCAGCAGTGAACCCGGGAATCAGCCCCAGCATTTT. Residues: CASSEPGNQPQHF.

The rearrangement links TRBV28 to TRBJ1-6; no clear D. This CDR3 is 15 amino acids long. The germline gives CDR1 MDHEN, CDR2 SYDVKM. Trimming left V 6 bases short and J 2 bases short, with 11 bases between. The CDR3 sequence is CASRGRATYNSPLHF. CDR3 nucleotides: TGTGCCAGCAGGGGCCGGGCAACCTATAATTCACCCCTCCACTTT.

The chain joins TRBV6-1 to TRBJ2-5; no definite D call. CDR3 size: 16 residues. CDR1 is MNHNS and CDR2 is SASEGT in the germline V gene. V gave up 2 bases and J gave up 14 bases, with 27 bases separating them. Written as DNA, the CDR3 is TGTGCCAGCAGTGAATATCCCCCAAAAAAAGGGAAAGACCCTTACTTC. Encoded protein: CASSEYPPKKGKDPYF.

V usage is TRBV30 and J usage is TRBJ1-1; no clear D. The ends were cut back, 0 bases at V and 4 bases at J, with 9 bases in the middle. Germline V gene lookup returns CDR1 GTSNPN and CDR2 SVGIG (reference sequence). The CDR3 sequence is 13 residues long. The CDR3 here is CAWSVEGSTEAFF. The CDR3 bases are TGTGCCTGGAGTGTTGAGGGTTCCACTGAAGCTTTCTTT.

The chain is built from TRBV28 and TRBJ2-7; maybe TRBD1 (6 bases). CDR1 and CDR2 (germline): MDHEN, SYDVKM. Deletions cut 6 bases from V and 3 bases from J, with 21 bases between. CDR3 length: 16 residues. DNA for the CDR3: TGTGCCAGCAGAGACCTCGACAGGACTGACCACTACGAGCAGTACTTC. This gives the protein CASRDLDRTDHYEQYF. Using reference TRBV28 and TRBJ2-7 for the parts outside the CDR3, the full variable domain is DVKVTQSSRYLVKRTGEKVFLECVQDMDHENMFWYRQDPGLGLRLIYFSYDVKMKEKGDIPEGYSVSREKKERFSLILESASTNQTSMYLCASRDLDRTDHYEQYFGPGTRLTVT.

The chain links TRBV18 to TRBJ1-1, with TRBD1 as a possible D gene (6 bases). CDR1 is KGHSH and CDR2 is LQKENI in the germline V gene. Trimming cost V 3 bases and J 2 bases, with 25 bases left between them. The CDR3 sequence is 19 residues long. Written as DNA, the CDR3 is TGTGCCAGCTCACCGGCAGGGGAAGTGTCCTACTCGTTCAACACTGAAGCTTTCTTT. Amino acid sequence: CASSPAGEVSYSFNTEAFF.